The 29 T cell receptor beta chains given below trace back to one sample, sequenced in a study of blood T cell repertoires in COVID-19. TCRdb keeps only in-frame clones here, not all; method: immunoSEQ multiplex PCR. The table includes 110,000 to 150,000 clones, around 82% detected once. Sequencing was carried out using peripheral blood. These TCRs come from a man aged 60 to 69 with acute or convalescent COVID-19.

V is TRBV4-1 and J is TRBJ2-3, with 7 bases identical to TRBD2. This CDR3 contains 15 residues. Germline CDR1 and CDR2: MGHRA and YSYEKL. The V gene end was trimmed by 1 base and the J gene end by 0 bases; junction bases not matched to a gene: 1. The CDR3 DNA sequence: TGCGCCAGCAGCCAAGGACTAGCTAGCACAGATACGCAGTATTTT. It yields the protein CASSQGLASTDTQYF.

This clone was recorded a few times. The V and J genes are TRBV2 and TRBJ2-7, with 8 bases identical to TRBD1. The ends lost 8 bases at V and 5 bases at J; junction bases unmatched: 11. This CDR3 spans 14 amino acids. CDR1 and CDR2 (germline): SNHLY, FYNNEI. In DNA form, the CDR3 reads TGTGCCAGCTGGGTCAGACAGGGGAACGACGAGCAGTACTTC. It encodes CASWVRQGNDEQYF.

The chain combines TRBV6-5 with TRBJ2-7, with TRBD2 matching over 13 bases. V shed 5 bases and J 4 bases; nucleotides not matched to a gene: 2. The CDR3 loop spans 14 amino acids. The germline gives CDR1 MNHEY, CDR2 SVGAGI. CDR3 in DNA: TGTGCCAGCAGTAAGACTAGCGGGGGGTACGAGCAGTACTTC. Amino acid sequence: CASSKTSGGYEQYF.

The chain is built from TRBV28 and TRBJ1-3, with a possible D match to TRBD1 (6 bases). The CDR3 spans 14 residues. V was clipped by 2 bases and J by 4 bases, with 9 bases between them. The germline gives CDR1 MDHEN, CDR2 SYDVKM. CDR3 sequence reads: CASSLTGTGNTIYF. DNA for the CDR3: TGTGCCAGCAGTTTAACAGGGACCGGAAACACCATATATTTT.

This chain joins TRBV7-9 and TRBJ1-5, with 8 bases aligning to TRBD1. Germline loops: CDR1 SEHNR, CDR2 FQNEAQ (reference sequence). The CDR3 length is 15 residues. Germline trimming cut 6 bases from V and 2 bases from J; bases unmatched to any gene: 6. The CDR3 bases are TGTGCCAGCAGGAGGGGACAGGCCCGCAATCAGCCCCAGCATTTT. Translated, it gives CASRRGQARNQPQHF.

CDR3 sequence: CASSPGLAGYSGANVLTF. CDR3 bases: TGTGCCAGCAGCCCGGGACTAGCGGGGTACTCTGGGGCCAACGTCCTGACTTTC. V gene TRBV9 combines with J gene TRBJ2-6; 13 nucleotides agree with TRBD2. The CDR3 sequence is 18 residues long. With V trimmed by 4 bases and J by 0 bases, 4 bases remained unmatched. CDR1 is SGDLS and CDR2 is YYNGEE in the germline V gene.

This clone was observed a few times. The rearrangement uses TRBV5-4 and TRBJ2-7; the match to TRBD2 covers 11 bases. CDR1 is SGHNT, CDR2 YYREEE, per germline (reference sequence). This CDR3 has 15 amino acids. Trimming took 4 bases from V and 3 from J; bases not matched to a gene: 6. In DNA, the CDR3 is TGTGCCAGCAGCATAGCCGGGACTAGCGGCTACGAGCAGTACTTC. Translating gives CASSIAGTSGYEQYF.

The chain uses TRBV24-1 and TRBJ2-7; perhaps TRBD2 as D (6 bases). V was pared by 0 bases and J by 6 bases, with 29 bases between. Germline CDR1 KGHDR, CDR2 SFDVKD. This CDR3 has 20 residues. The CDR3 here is CATSDLRNIGGPTEECEQYF. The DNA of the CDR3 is TGTGCCACCAGTGATTTGCGAAACATCGGGGGACCCACCGAAGAATGCGAGCAGTACTTC.

The CDR3 region has the DNA TGCAGTGAGACGGGATCACCCCTCCACTTT. Translation: CSETGSPLHF. The chain is built from TRBV20-1 and TRBJ1-6; the D is unclear. This CDR3 has 10 residues. Trimming took 7 bases from V and 10 from J, leaving 8 bases between them. Germline lookup yields CDR1 DFQATT and CDR2 SNEGSKA (reference sequence).

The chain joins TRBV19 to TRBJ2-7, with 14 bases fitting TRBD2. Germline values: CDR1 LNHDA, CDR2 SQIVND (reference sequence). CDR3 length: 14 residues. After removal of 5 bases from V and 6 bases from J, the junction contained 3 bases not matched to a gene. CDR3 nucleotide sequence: TGTGCCAGTAGTCGACTAGCGGGAGGGTTCGAGCAGTACTTC. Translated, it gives CASSRLAGGFEQYF.

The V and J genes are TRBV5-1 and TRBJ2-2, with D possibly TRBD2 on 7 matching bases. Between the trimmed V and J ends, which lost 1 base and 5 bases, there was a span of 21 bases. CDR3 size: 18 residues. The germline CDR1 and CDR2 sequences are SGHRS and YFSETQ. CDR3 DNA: TGCGCCAGCAGCTTGAGAGGCTCGGGGGGCACCGTAACCGGGGAGCTGTTTTTT. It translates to CASSLRGSGGTVTGELFF.

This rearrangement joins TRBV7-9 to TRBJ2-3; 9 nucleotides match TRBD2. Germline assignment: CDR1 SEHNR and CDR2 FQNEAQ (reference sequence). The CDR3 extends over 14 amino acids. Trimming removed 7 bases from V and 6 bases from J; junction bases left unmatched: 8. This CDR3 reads CASTPSGNWDTQYF. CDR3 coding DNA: TGTGCCAGCACCCCTAGCGGGAATTGGGATACGCAGTATTTT.

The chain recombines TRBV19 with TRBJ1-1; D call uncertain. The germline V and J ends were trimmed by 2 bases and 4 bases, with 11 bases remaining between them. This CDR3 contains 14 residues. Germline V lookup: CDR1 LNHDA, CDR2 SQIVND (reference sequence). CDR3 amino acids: CASSISWSGTEAFF. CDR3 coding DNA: TGTGCCAGTAGTATATCTTGGAGTGGCACTGAAGCTTTCTTT. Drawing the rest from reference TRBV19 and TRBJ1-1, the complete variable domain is DGGITQSPKYLFRKEGQNVTLSCEQNLNHDAMYWYRQDPGQGLRLIYYSQIVNDFQKGDIAEGYSVSREKKESFPLTVTSAQKNPTAFYLCASSISWSGTEAFFGQGTRLTVV.

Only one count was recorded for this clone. CDR3 sequence: CASSQAGVVTDTQYF. The CDR3 bases are TGTGCCAGCAGCCAAGCGGGAGTCGTAACAGATACGCAGTATTTT. The chain combines TRBV3-1 (or the pseudogene TRBV3-2) with TRBJ2-3; a possible D gene is TRBD2 (6 bases). Germline V gene sequence: CDR1 LGHDT, CDR2 YNNKEL (reference sequence). This CDR3 spans 15 amino acids. V dropped 1 base and J dropped 3 bases, with 11 bases sitting between them.

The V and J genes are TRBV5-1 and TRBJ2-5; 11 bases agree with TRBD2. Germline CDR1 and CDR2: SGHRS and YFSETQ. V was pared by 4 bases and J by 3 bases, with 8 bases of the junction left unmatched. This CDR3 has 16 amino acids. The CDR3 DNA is TGCGCCAGCAGCCCCGGGGCTAGCGGGGGGAAAGAGACCCAGTACTTC. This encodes CASSPGASGGKETQYF.

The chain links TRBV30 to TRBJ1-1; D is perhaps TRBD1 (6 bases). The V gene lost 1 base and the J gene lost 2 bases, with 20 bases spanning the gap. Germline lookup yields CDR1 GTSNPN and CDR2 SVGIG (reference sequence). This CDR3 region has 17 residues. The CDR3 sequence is CAWSANPTGKLNTEAFF. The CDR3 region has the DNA TGTGCCTGGAGTGCGAACCCCACAGGGAAGCTAAACACTGAAGCTTTCTTT.

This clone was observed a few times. The CDR3 DNA reads TGTGCCAGCAGCGGGCTAGCGGGAGTGGGTGAGCAGTACTTC. Its translation is CASSGLAGVGEQYF. The chain recombines TRBV21-1 with TRBJ2-7; the table's D call, TRBD2, has no DNA check behind it. TRBV21-1 is designated a pseudogene. The CDR3 spans 14 residues.

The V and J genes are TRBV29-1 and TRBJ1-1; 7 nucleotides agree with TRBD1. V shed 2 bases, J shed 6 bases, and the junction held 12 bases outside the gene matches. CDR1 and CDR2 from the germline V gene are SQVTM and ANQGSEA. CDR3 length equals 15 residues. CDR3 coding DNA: TGCAGCGTTGAATTTCCCGGTCAGGGGGGCTCTGAAGCTTTCTTT. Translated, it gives CSVEFPGQGGSEAFF.

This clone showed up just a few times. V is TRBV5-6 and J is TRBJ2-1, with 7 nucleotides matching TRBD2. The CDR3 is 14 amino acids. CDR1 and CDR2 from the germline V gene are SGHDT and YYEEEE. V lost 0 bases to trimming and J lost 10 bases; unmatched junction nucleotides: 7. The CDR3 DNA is TGTGCCAGCAGCTTGGTAGGGACTACCGGGGAGCAGTTCTTC. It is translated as CASSLVGTTGEQFF. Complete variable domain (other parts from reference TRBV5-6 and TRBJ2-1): DAGVTQSPTHLIKTRGQQVTLRCSPKSGHDTVSWYQQALGQGPQFIFQYYEEEERQRGNFPDRFSGHQFPNYSSELNVNALLLGDSALYLCASSLVGTTGEQFFGPGTRLTVL.

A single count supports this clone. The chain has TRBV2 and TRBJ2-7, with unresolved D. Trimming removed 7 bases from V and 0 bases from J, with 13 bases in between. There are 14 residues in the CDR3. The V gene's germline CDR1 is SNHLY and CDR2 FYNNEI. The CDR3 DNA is TGTGCCAGCAACCCGGAGCGCTTCTCCTACGAGCAGTACTTC. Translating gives CASNPERFSYEQYF.

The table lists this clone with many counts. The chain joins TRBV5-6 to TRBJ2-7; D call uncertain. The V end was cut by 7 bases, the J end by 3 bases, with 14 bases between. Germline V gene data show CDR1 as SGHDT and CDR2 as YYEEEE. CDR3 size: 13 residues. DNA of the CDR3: TGTGCCAGCGCGGCATGGGTCAACTACGAGCAGTACTTC. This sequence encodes CASAAWVNYEQYF. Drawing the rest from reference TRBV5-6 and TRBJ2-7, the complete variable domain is DAGVTQSPTHLIKTRGQQVTLRCSPKSGHDTVSWYQQALGQGPQFIFQYYEEEERQRGNFPDRFSGHQFPNYSSELNVNALLLGDSALYLCASAAWVNYEQYFGPGTRLTVT.

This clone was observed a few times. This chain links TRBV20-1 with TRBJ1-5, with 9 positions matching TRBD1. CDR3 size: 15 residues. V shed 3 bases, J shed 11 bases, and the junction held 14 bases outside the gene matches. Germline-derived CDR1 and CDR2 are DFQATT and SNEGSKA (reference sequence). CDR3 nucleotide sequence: TGCAGTGCTAGTCTCACAGGGGGCCGGAATCAAGCCCAGCATTTT. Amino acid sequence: CSASLTGGRNQAQHF.

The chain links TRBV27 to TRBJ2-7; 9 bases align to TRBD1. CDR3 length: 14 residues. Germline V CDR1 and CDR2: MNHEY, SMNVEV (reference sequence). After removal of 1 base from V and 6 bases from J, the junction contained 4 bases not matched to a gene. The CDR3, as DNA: TGTGCCAGCAGTTTATGGGGACAGGGTGTCGAGCAGTACTTC. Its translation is CASSLWGQGVEQYF.

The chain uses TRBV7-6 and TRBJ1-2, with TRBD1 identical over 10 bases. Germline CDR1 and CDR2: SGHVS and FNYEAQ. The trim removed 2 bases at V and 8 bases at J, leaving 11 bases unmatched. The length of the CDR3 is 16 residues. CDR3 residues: CASSLSRDRGLYGYTF. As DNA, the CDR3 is TGTGCCAGCAGCTTATCCCGAGACAGGGGGCTTTACGGCTACACCTTC.

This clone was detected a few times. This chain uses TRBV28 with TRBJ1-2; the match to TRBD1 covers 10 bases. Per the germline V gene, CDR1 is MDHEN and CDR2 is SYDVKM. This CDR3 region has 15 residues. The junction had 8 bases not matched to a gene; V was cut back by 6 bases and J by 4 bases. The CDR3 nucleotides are TGTGCCAGCAGACTACCGGGACAGGGGCTCTATGGCTACACCTTC. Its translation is CASRLPGQGLYGYTF.

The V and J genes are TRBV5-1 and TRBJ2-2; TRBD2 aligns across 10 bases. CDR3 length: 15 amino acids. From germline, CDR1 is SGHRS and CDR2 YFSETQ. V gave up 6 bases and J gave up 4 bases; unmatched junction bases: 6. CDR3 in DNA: TGCGCCAGCACCCAGCGGGAGGGCCGCACCGGGGAGCTGTTTTTT. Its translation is CASTQREGRTGELFF.

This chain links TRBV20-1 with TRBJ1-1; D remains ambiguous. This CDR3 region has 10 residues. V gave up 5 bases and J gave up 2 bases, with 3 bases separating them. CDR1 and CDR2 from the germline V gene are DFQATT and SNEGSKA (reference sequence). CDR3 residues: CSAGNTEAFF. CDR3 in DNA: TGCAGTGCTGGCAACACTGAAGCTTTCTTT.

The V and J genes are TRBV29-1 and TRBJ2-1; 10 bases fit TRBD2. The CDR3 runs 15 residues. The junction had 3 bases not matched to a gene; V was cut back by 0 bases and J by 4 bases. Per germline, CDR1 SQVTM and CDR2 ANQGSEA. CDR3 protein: CSVEDRLAGYNEQFF. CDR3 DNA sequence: TGCAGCGTTGAAGATCGACTAGCGGGTTACAATGAGCAGTTCTTC.

The CDR3, as DNA: TGCGCCAGCAGCTTGGTGGGACAGTCATTGGAGACCCAGTACTTC. Amino acid sequence: CASSLVGQSLETQYF. The genes are TRBV5-1 and TRBJ2-5; TRBD1 aligns across 7 bases. CDR3 length: 15 residues. The germline V gene encodes CDR1 SGHRS and CDR2 YFSETQ. The junction had 7 bases not matched to a gene; V was cut back by 0 bases and J by 5 bases.